These 21 T cell receptor beta chains were all obtained from the same sample, sequenced in a study of cytomegalovirus exposure and HLA in healthy donors. The PCR contained 60 Vbeta and 13 Jbeta primers. The table came from immunoSEQ multiplex PCR; TCRdb's copy has only in-frame clones and leaves some out. The sample lists roughly 170,000 clones, approximately 80% occurring once. The source material was PBMCs. These receptors were obtained from a man in his thirties or forties in good health and CMV-seropositive.

The J gene is TRBJ1-1, the V gene TRBV30, with no clear D. Germline loops: CDR1 GTSNPN, CDR2 SVGIG (reference sequence). Trimming took off 5 bases at V and 0 bases at J, with 22 bases between the two ends. The CDR3 totals 17 residues. In DNA form, the CDR3 reads TGTGCCTGGGAGGGAAGTAAGATTCGACGGATGAACACTGAAGCTTTCTTT. Translation gives CAWEGSKIRRMNTEAFF.

CDR3 amino acids: CASRGWEGGLNSPLHF. CDR3 bases: TGTGCCAGCAGGGGTTGGGAAGGGGGCTTGAATTCACCCCTCCACTTT. The rearrangement uses TRBV13 and TRBJ1-6; TRBD1 matches at 7 bases. Trimming cost V 6 bases and J 7 bases; bases outside gene matches: 12. Germline assignment: CDR1 PRHDT and CDR2 FYEKMQ (reference sequence). This CDR3 region has 16 residues.

V and J are TRBV5-1 and TRBJ2-2, with 11 bases that match TRBD1. The V segment lost 4 bases and the J segment 4 bases; nucleotides outside the gene matches: 6. The V gene's germline CDR1 is SGHRS and CDR2 YFSETQ. The CDR3 totals 16 residues. The CDR3 region is CASSPDRGQSTGELFF. The CDR3 nucleotides read TGCGCCAGCAGCCCGGACAGGGGGCAAAGCACCGGGGAGCTGTTTTTT.

The rearrangement joins TRBV29-1 to TRBJ2-1; TRBD2 matches at 11 bases. With 5 bases clipped from V and 11 bases from J, the junction kept 8 bases outside the gene matches. The CDR3 consists of 13 residues. Germline loops: CDR1 SQVTM, CDR2 ANQGSEA. The CDR3 nucleotides read TGCAGCGTTTATTCCAGACTAGCGGGAAAGCAGTTCTTC. Protein sequence: CSVYSRLAGKQFF.

The gene calls are TRBV5-1 and TRBJ2-7; possible D gene TRBD2, 6 bases. CDR3 length equals 15 residues. Germline CDR1 is SGHRS and CDR2 is YFSETQ. Trimming removed 4 bases from V and 2 bases from J, with 16 bases in between. In DNA form, the CDR3 reads TGCGCCAGCAGCCCGGGCCCAGGAGGGGCCTACGAGCAGTACTTC. Translated: CASSPGPGGAYEQYF.

The genes are TRBV29-1 and TRBJ2-7, with D possibly matching TRBD1 (5 bases). Looked up from germline, CDR1 is SQVTM and CDR2 is ANQGSEA. Trimming shortened V by 7 bases and J by 1 base, and 11 bases separated the two germline ends. CDR3 size: 12 residues. CDR3 region: CSAADSSYEQYF. CDR3 DNA sequence: TGCAGCGCCGCTGACAGTTCCTACGAGCAGTACTTC.

This CDR3 reads CASSLEQSYGYTF. In nucleotides, the CDR3 is TGTGCCAGCAGCTTAGAACAGTCCTATGGCTACACCTTC. The chain carries TRBV7-2 and TRBJ1-2; D gene ambiguous. This CDR3 comprises 13 residues. Germline V lookup: CDR1 SGHTA, CDR2 FQGNSA. Trimming shortened V by 1 base and J by 4 bases, and 7 bases separated the two germline ends. Combining the CDR3 with reference TRBV7-2 and TRBJ1-2 gives the whole variable domain GAGVSQSPSNKVTEKGKDVELRCDPISGHTALYWYRQSLGQGLEFLIYFQGNSAPDKSGLPSDRFSAERTGGSVSTLTIQRTQQEDSAVYLCASSLEQSYGYTFGSGTRLTVV.

V is TRBV14 and J is TRBJ1-1; D ambiguous. CDR3 length: 13 amino acids. The V gene's germline CDR1 is SGHDN and CDR2 FVKESK. V was shortened by 0 bases and J by 1 base, with 3 bases between the two germline ends. The CDR3 coding sequence is TGTGCCAGCAGCCAAGAGCGGAACACTGAAGCTTTCTTT. Its translation is CASSQERNTEAFF.

The rearrangement links TRBV2 to TRBJ2-3; possibly TRBD2 for D (7 bases). V lost 6 bases and J lost 6, with 16 bases in between. The germline gives CDR1 SNHLY, CDR2 FYNNEI. The CDR3 totals 14 residues. The CDR3 spells CASRGGGSEDTQYF. The CDR3 DNA reads TGTGCCAGCAGAGGGGGGGGTAGTGAGGATACGCAGTATTTT.

V gene TRBV6-6 combines with J gene TRBJ1-3; 8 nucleotides align to TRBD1. CDR1 MNHNY and CDR2 SVGAGI come from the germline V gene (reference sequence). The CDR3 consists of 13 residues. J lost 4 bases, V lost 10 bases, and 6 bases had no gene match. The chain's CDR3 is CATTDRVGNTIYF. In nucleotides, the CDR3 is TGTGCCACAACGGACAGGGTCGGAAACACCATATATTTT.

The chain couples TRBV7-2 to TRBJ1-4; D is unclear. CDR1 SGHTA and CDR2 FQGNSA come from the germline V gene. The CDR3 loop spans 13 amino acids. Trimming took off 5 bases at V and 8 bases at J, with 12 bases between the two ends. The CDR3 spells CASSPVGSEKLFF. The CDR3 DNA reads as TGTGCCAGCAGCCCCGTGGGCTCGGAAAAACTGTTTTTT.

On this clone itself: Relative to the germline gene, one junction end is altered; a read error may explain this. DNA for the CDR3: TGTGCCAGCAGTGACTCGGGACTAGCGGGGACAGATACGCAGTATTTT. Amino acid sequence: CASSDSGLAGTDTQYF. The chain joins TRBV6-6 to TRBJ2-3; 13 nucleotides agree with TRBD2. CDR1 and CDR2 from the germline V gene are MNHNY and SVGAGI (reference sequence). The CDR3 is 16 amino acids.

V and J are TRBV11-2 and TRBJ2-5, with a possible D match to TRBD1 (6 bases). CDR3 length: 13 amino acids. Germline-derived CDR1 and CDR2 are SGHAT and FQNNGV. V lost 5 bases and J 5 bases, leaving 12 bases between the germline ends. The CDR3 DNA reads as TGTGCCAGCAGCCGAGACAGGCACGAGACCCAGTACTTC. Protein product: CASSRDRHETQYF.

V gene TRBV12-5 combines with J gene TRBJ1-5; 8 nucleotides align to TRBD1. With V trimmed by 1 base and J by 3 bases, 2 bases remained unmatched. Germline-derived CDR1 and CDR2 are LGHNT and FRNRAP. The CDR3 runs 15 residues. The CDR3 DNA reads as TGTGCTAGTGGTTTGGAGGACAGGGACAATCAGCCCCAGCATTTT. Its protein product is CASGLEDRDNQPQHF.

The rearrangement links TRBV27 to TRBJ1-2; D is undetermined. The CDR3 loop spans 15 amino acids. The germline V gene encodes CDR1 MNHEY and CDR2 SMNVEV (reference sequence). V lost 4 bases to trimming and J lost 4 bases, with 16 bases between them. The CDR3 is CASSSRATQLYGYTF. The CDR3 DNA reads TGTGCCAGCAGTTCGCGGGCCACTCAACTCTATGGCTACACCTTC.

About this clone itself: One junction end does not reproduce the germline sequence, and a read error may be involved. This chain joins TRBV5-6 and TRBJ1-2, with 8 positions matching TRBD1. The CDR3 is 16 residues long. The germline V gene encodes CDR1 SGHDT and CDR2 YYEEEE. CDR3 protein: CASSRAQGASGYGYPF. In DNA form, the CDR3 reads TGTGCCAGCAGCAGGGCCCAGGGGGCTAGTGGCTATGGCTACCCCTTC.

V and J are TRBV29-1 and TRBJ1-2, with 11 bases identical to TRBD1. Germline V gene lookup returns CDR1 SQVTM and CDR2 ANQGSEA. Trimming took 7 bases from V and 2 from J; bases not matched to a gene: 9. The CDR3 is 15 residues long. CDR3 in amino acids: CSAGNRDRGNYGYTF. As DNA, the CDR3 is TGCAGCGCCGGAAACCGGGACAGGGGGAACTATGGCTACACCTTC.

The J gene is TRBJ1-1, the V gene TRBV27; D is unresolved. CDR3 length equals 11 residues. Germline values: CDR1 MNHEY, CDR2 SMNVEV (reference sequence). The V end lost 8 bases, the J end lost 8 bases, and 12 bases lay between the germline ends. CDR3 nucleotides: TGTGCCAGCGGACTTCCATGGGAAGCTTTCTTT. Protein sequence: CASGLPWEAFF.

The DNA of the CDR3 is TGTGCCAGCAAGACTAGCGGAACCGTTAGCACAGATACGCAGTATTTT. It translates to CASKTSGTVSTDTQYF. The rearrangement links TRBV11-2 to TRBJ2-3; 9 bases line up with TRBD2. The CDR3 sequence is 16 residues long. V dropped 7 bases and J dropped 0; count of bases not matched to a gene: 8. CDR1 and CDR2 from the germline V gene are SGHAT and FQNNGV.

The genes are TRBV25-1 and TRBJ2-5; the match to TRBD2 covers 10 bases. The CDR3 contains 16 residues. Per the germline V gene, CDR1 is MGHDK and CDR2 is SYGVNS. V lost 3 bases and J lost 7; bases outside the gene matches: 11. The CDR3 here is CASSDTWVAGGGTQYF. DNA of the CDR3: TGTGCCAGCAGTGATACCTGGGTAGCGGGGGGTGGGACCCAGTACTTC.

This clone occurred a few times. The chain links TRBV9 to TRBJ2-1; D may be TRBD2 (5 bases). The V and J ends lost 0 bases and 4 bases respectively, with 20 bases between them. There are 18 residues in the CDR3. The V gene's germline CDR1 is SGDLS and CDR2 YYNGEE. CDR3 in amino acids: CASSVGMGEGVGYNEQFF. CDR3 DNA sequence: TGTGCCAGCAGCGTAGGAATGGGCGAGGGTGTTGGGTACAATGAGCAGTTCTTC.